These 17 T cell receptor beta chains originate from one sample sequenced in a study of blood T cell repertoires in COVID-19 (dated by TCRdb to about 2020). Library preparation used the immunoSEQ multiplex PCR assay. The table comes from immuneACCESS by way of TCRdb, which keeps in-frame sequences with V and J called. Part of the clones is missing from these tables; in studies checked, under half for an unresolved V gene and the rest for unknown reasons. The sample includes roughly 200,000 clones, with about 86% observed a single time. The top ten hold more than 1.4% of the sample. Input material: peripheral blood. The source of these receptors is a young man with active or convalescent COVID-19.

This sequence joins TRBV9 and TRBJ2-5, with 12 bases that match TRBD2. CDR3 size: 17 residues. V gave up 4 bases and J gave up 0 bases; unmatched junction bases: 7. CDR1 is SGDLS and CDR2 is YYNGEE in the germline V gene. CDR3: CASSPVTSGRNQETQYF. DNA for the CDR3: TGTGCCAGCAGCCCAGTGACTAGCGGGAGAAACCAAGAGACCCAGTACTTC. The complete variable domain, with remaining parts taken from reference TRBV9 and TRBJ2-5, reads DSGVTQTPKHLITATGQRVTLRCSPRSGDLSVYWYQQSLDQGLQFLIQYYNGEERAKGNILERFSAQQFPDLHSELNLSSLELGDSALYFCASSPVTSGRNQETQYFGPGTRLLVL.

As regards this clone: Other nucleotide sequences in the sample specify the same CDR3. The J gene is TRBJ2-7, the V gene TRBV12-3 or TRBV12-4; perhaps TRBD1 as D (6 bases). The CDR3 consists of 13 residues. V was shortened by 6 bases and J by 4 bases, with 13 bases between the two germline ends. This CDR3 reads CASSPGQGYEQYF. The CDR3 DNA sequence: TGTGCCAGCAGCCCGGGCCAGGGGTACGAGCAGTACTTC.

The chain joins TRBV29-1 to TRBJ2-5; 7 bases map to TRBD2. V lost 4 bases, J lost 4 bases, and 6 bases stayed unmatched. Looked up from germline, CDR1 is SQVTM and CDR2 is ANQGSEA. CDR3 size: 13 residues. The CDR3 nucleotides read TGCAGCGTTGGGGAGGGTAGTGGAGAGACCCAGTACTTC. As protein: CSVGEGSGETQYF.

The chain employs TRBV6-5 and TRBJ1-3, with unresolved D. Germline-derived CDR1 and CDR2 are MNHEY and SVGAGI. Trimming took 2 bases from V and 2 from J, leaving 10 bases between them. This CDR3 contains 15 residues. CDR3 amino acids: CASSYVGQAGNTIYF. The CDR3 nucleotides read TGTGCCAGCAGTTACGTTGGGCAGGCTGGAAACACCATATATTTT.

This clone has just a few counts. Here the CDR3 DNA reads TGCGCCAGCAGCTTGGATGGCGGGATGACCTACACCGAGCAGTACTTC. It yields the protein CASSLDGGMTYTEQYF. The chain employs TRBV5-1 and TRBJ2-7; TRBD2 might be the D (6 bases). Germline V gene sequence: CDR1 SGHRS, CDR2 YFSETQ. This CDR3 comprises 16 residues. Trimming stripped 0 bases from V and 6 bases from J, with 19 bases between.

This clone was seen just once. This chain joins TRBV11-3 and TRBJ1-5; D uncertain. Trimming removed 1 base from V and 2 bases from J, with 18 bases in between. Per the germline V gene, CDR1 is SGHNT and CDR2 is YENEEA. The CDR3 consists of 18 residues. The CDR3 DNA sequence: TGTGCCAGCAGCTTAGGGGGAGTCGGGCGTGTGGGCAATCAGCCCCAGCATTTT. Translation gives CASSLGGVGRVGNQPQHF.

This chain uses TRBV3-1 (or the pseudogene TRBV3-2) with TRBJ1-2; D is uncertain. Germline assignment: CDR1 LGHDT and CDR2 YNNKEL (reference sequence). Trimming left V 0 bases short and J 8 bases short, with 13 bases between. This CDR3 has 14 amino acids. This chain's CDR3 is CASSQDSLPLGYTF. The CDR3 DNA reads as TGTGCCAGCAGCCAAGATAGCCTGCCCCTAGGCTACACCTTC.

The V call is TRBV28, the J call TRBJ2-7; tentatively, D is TRBD2 (7 bases). The CDR3 consists of 16 residues. Trimming pared 3 bases from V and 1 base from J, leaving 16 bases between. Germline-derived CDR1 and CDR2 are MDHEN and SYDVKM. The chain's CDR3 is CASSLAGRGASYEQYF. CDR3 in DNA: TGTGCCAGCAGTTTGGCGGGGAGGGGGGCGTCCTACGAGCAGTACTTC.

The chain carries TRBV6-5 and TRBJ1-1; 9 bases are a match to TRBD1. Germline loops: CDR1 MNHEY, CDR2 SVGAGI. Losses at the gene ends were 6 bases for V and 6 bases for J; bases not matched to a gene: 5. This CDR3 is built from 13 residues. The CDR3: CASRDRGFAEAFF. Written as DNA, the CDR3 is TGTGCCAGCAGGGACAGGGGATTCGCTGAAGCTTTCTTT.

The chain uses TRBV19 and TRBJ2-5, with D hard to call. CDR1 and CDR2 from the germline V gene are LNHDA and SQIVND (reference sequence). V was trimmed by 0 bases and J by 9 bases, leaving 11 bases between them. The CDR3 sequence is 13 residues long. CDR3 protein: CASSIETASAQYF. The DNA for the CDR3 is TGTGCCAGTAGTATAGAAACAGCCTCGGCCCAGTACTTC. Complete variable domain (other parts from reference TRBV19 and TRBJ2-5): DGGITQSPKYLFRKEGQNVTLSCEQNLNHDAMYWYRQDPGQGLRLIYYSQIVNDFQKGDIAEGYSVSREKKESFPLTVTSAQKNPTAFYLCASSIETASAQYFGPGTRLLVL.

The CDR3 protein is CASSKAGGLNEKLFF. CDR3 nucleotide sequence: TGCGCCAGCAGCAAGGCTGGAGGCTTAAATGAAAAACTGTTTTTT. This chain connects TRBV4-1 to TRBJ1-4; D remains unclear. Germline V lookup: CDR1 MGHRA, CDR2 YSYEKL. This CDR3 region has 15 residues. V lost 5 bases and J 5 bases, leaving 15 bases between the germline ends.

The V gene is TRBV5-4, the J gene TRBJ1-1, with 7 nucleotides matching TRBD1. The junction had 4 bases not matched to a gene; V was cut back by 4 bases and J by 1 base. The CDR3 covers 14 residues. The germline V gene encodes CDR1 SGHNT and CDR2 YYREEE (reference sequence). The CDR3 spells CASSIRTGNTEAFF. The CDR3 DNA reads as TGTGCCAGCAGCATTCGGACAGGGAACACTGAAGCTTTCTTT.

The V and J genes are TRBV7-3 and TRBJ2-1, with 9 bases fitting TRBD1. Germline V lookup: CDR1 SGHTA, CDR2 FQGTGA. V trimming: 0 bases; J trimming: 9 bases; junction bases outside the gene matches: 12. The CDR3 totals 17 residues. The CDR3 loop is CASSLTGQGTPGREQFF. The CDR3 DNA sequence: TGTGCCAGCAGCTTAACCGGACAGGGGACACCGGGGCGTGAGCAGTTCTTC.

The rearrangement uses TRBV2 and TRBJ2-1, with 14 bases fitting TRBD2. With 7 bases clipped from V and 4 bases from J, the junction kept 3 bases outside the gene matches. Germline V CDR1 and CDR2: SNHLY, FYNNEI. The CDR3 has 15 residues. The CDR3 DNA is TGTGCCAGCATCAGACTAGCGGGAGGGTACAATGAGCAGTTCTTC. Amino acid sequence: CASIRLAGGYNEQFF.

The V and J genes are TRBV19 and TRBJ1-2, with 10 bases fitting TRBD1. Germline V gives CDR1 LNHDA, CDR2 SQIVND (reference sequence). After removal of 5 bases from V and 14 bases from J, the junction contained 5 bases not matched to a gene. CDR3 length: 11 amino acids. In DNA, the CDR3 is TGTGCCAGTAGTCCTGGACAGGGGGTAACCTTC. Its protein is CASSPGQGVTF.

The V gene is TRBV6-5, the J gene TRBJ2-7; TRBD1 aligns across 7 bases. The germline V gene encodes CDR1 MNHEY and CDR2 SVGAGI. The CDR3 has 14 residues. V gave up 6 bases and J gave up 2 bases; unmatched junction bases: 7. CDR3 sequence: CASSLLQGPYEQYF. The DNA of the CDR3 is TGTGCCAGCAGCCTTTTACAGGGGCCCTACGAGCAGTACTTC.

This clone occurred a few times. V and J are TRBV7-9 and TRBJ1-2; D is uncertain. The V end was cut by 3 bases, the J end by 5 bases, with 4 bases between. Germline V gene sequence: CDR1 SEHNR, CDR2 FQNEAQ (reference sequence). This CDR3 has 11 residues. CDR3 in DNA: TGTGCCAGCAGCTTGGAGTATGGCTACACCTTC. It is translated as CASSLEYGYTF.